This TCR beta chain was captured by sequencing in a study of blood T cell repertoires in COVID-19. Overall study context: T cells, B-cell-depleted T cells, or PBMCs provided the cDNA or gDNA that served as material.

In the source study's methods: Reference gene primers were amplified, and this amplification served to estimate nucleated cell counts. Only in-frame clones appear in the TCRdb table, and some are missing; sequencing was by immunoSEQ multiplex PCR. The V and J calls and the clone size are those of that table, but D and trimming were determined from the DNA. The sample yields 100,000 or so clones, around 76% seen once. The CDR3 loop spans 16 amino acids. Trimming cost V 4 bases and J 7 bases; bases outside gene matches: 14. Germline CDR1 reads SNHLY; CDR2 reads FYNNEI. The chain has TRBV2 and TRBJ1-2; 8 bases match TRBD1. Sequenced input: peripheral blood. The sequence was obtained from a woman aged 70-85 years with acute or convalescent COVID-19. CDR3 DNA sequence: TGTGCCAGCAGTGGGGGCAGGGGGCGCGGTATAGGTGGCTACACCTTC. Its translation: CASSGGRGRGIGGYTF.